This TCR beta chain was documented in a study of shared clonotypes between healthy human individuals. Method: immunoSEQ multiplex PCR; TCRdb's copy keeps in-frame clones and lacks some. This table has about 2 million clones, 85% to 95% appearing once. Looked up from germline, CDR1 is LGHNA and CDR2 is YNFKEQ. This CDR3 spans 16 amino acids. The ends lost 0 bases at V and 4 bases at J; junction bases unmatched: 8. This chain links TRBV4-2 with TRBJ2-7; 8 bases match TRBD2. This receptor was identified in a man between 18 and 35 years old in good health. The sequenced sample consisted of naive CD4+ T cells sorted from blood. The subset is: CD45RA+ positively selected. Written as DNA, the CDR3 is TGTGCCAGCAGCCAAGATTGGGCCGGGGGGGCATACGAGCAGTACTTC. Encoded protein: CASSQDWAGGAYEQYF.